Below are 27 T cell receptor beta chains sequenced from a single sample in a study of blood T cells in healthy people across ages. The authors ran a second PCR of 7 to 11 cycles using a sample-barcoded 5' primer and a J-beta primer mix. Using its own MiXCR run on the 5' RACE reads, TCRdb lists one record per CDR3 protein. Of some 1.5 million distinct CDR3 sequences listed, 28% are singletons. The sample was blood. These receptor sequences come from a woman under 40 in good health.

This clonotype was seen repeatedly, ten times or more. This chain uses TRBV20-1 with TRBJ1-2; D gene uncertain. Germline V CDR1 and CDR2: DFQATT, SNEGSKA (reference sequence). V was clipped by 3 bases and J by 2 bases, with 7 bases between them. The CDR3 runs 12 residues. Here the CDR3 reads CSASRENYGYTF. The DNA of the CDR3 is TGCAGTGCTAGTAGGGAGAACTATGGCTACACCTTC.

The rearrangement uses TRBV12-3 or TRBV12-4 and TRBJ2-1; 11 nucleotides align to TRBD2. The J call is in doubt because the DNA end fits TRBJ2-7 better. The CDR3 sequence is 15 residues long. In DNA, the CDR3 is TGTGCCAGCATCTTTCTAGCGGGGGGCTACAATGAGCAGTACTTC. It yields the protein CASIFLAGGYNEQYF.

This clonotype appeared a few times. The chain joins TRBV9 to TRBJ1-2, with TRBD1 matching over 11 bases. The CDR3 totals 16 residues. Germline CDR1 reads SGDLS; CDR2 reads YYNGEE. V lost 3 bases and J lost 8; bases outside the gene matches: 12. The CDR3 DNA sequence: TGTGCCAGCAGCGCAGACCCGGGACAGGGGGGAAAAGGCTACACCTTC. Protein sequence: CASSADPGQGGKGYTF.

The CDR3 DNA follows: TGTGCCAGCAGAGATCCCCTGGGGCAGGGATTGTTGAGCACAGATACGCAGTATTTT. Translated: CASRDPLGQGLLSTDTQYF. The V and J genes are TRBV12-3 or TRBV12-4 and TRBJ2-3; D might be TRBD1 (5 bases). Trimming took off 6 bases at V and 0 bases at J, with 25 bases between the two ends. CDR3 length: 19 amino acids.

The V and J genes are TRBV3-1 and TRBJ2-1, with 9 nucleotides matching TRBD2. In germline, CDR1 is LGHDT, CDR2 YNNKEL (reference sequence). J lost 3 bases, V lost 4 bases, and 7 bases had no gene match. The CDR3 has 16 amino acids. Written as DNA, the CDR3 is TGTGCCAGCAGCCCAACTACTAGCGGGTACTACAATGAGCAGTTCTTC. This sequence encodes CASSPTTSGYYNEQFF.

In the case of this clonotype: A much larger clone is a single base away; this may be a read error. The rearrangement uses TRBV6-1 and TRBJ1-2; D is perhaps TRBD1 (5 bases). Germline CDR1 and CDR2: MNHNS and SASEGT. V was clipped by 5 bases and J by 4 bases, with 14 bases between them. The CDR3 extends over 14 amino acids. The CDR3 loop reads CASSIQTGGYGYTF. The DNA for the CDR3 is TGTGCCAGCAGTATCCAAACGGGGGGCTATGGCTACACCTTC.

The chain recombines TRBV5-6 with TRBJ2-1, with D maybe TRBD2 (5 bases). Trimming took off 3 bases at V and 4 bases at J, with 14 bases between the two ends. The germline V gene has CDR1 SGHDT and CDR2 YYEEEE. CDR3 length equals 15 residues. In nucleotides, the CDR3 is TGTGCCAGCAGCTCAGGAGCGGAACCTTACAATGAGCAGTTCTTC. Translating it yields CASSSGAEPYNEQFF.

The V gene is TRBV2, the J gene TRBJ1-1; D unclear. The V end lost 4 bases, the J end lost 5 bases, and 14 bases lay between the germline ends. The CDR3 totals 14 residues. Per germline, CDR1 SNHLY and CDR2 FYNNEI. The CDR3 coding sequence is TGTGCCAGCAGTGTGGTCTATCGCGGGACTGAAGCTTTCTTT. Translating it yields CASSVVYRGTEAFF.

With respect to this clonotype: Given a much more abundant clone one base away, this may be a read error. The DNA of the CDR3 is TGCGCCAGCTTCCCGGGACTAGGTGTAGGAGAGCAGTACTTC. Its protein is CASFPGLGVGEQYF. This sequence joins TRBV5-1 and TRBJ2-5, with 8 nucleotides matching TRBD2. V was pared by 7 bases and J by 11 bases, with 16 bases of the junction left unmatched. The CDR3 covers 14 residues. CDR1 is SGHRS and CDR2 is YFSETQ in the germline V gene.

Regarding this clonotype: Germline is not matched at one junction end, which may reflect a read error. The gene calls are TRBV4-3 and TRBJ2-1; a weak D match, TRBD1 (5 bases). Germline values: CDR1 LGHNA, CDR2 YSLEER. This CDR3 comprises 15 residues. The CDR3 nucleotides read TGCGCCCGCAGCCAAGATTCGGCAGGGTTGGGCGAGCAGTTCTTC. The encoded protein is CARSQDSAGLGEQFF.

As to this clonotype: A much more abundant neighbour one base away suggests this may be a read error. CDR3 loop: CSARRTSGSIEQFF. The CDR3 DNA follows: TGCAGTGCTAGAAGGACTAGCGGGAGCATTGAGCAGTTCTTC. V is TRBV20-1 and J is TRBJ2-1; TRBD2 aligns across 13 bases. CDR1 DFQATT and CDR2 SNEGSKA come from the germline V gene (reference sequence). With 2 bases clipped from V and 9 bases from J, the junction kept 4 bases outside the gene matches. This CDR3 is built from 14 residues.

The genes are TRBV20-1 and TRBJ2-5; D may be TRBD1 or TRBD2 (5 bases each). V lost 3 bases and J lost 2, with 16 bases in between. CDR1 DFQATT and CDR2 SNEGSKA come from the germline V gene (reference sequence). This CDR3 spans 15 amino acids. The CDR3 sequence: CSARTIRGEQETQYF. In nucleotides, the CDR3 is TGCAGTGCTAGGACGATACGGGGCGAACAAGAGACCCAGTACTTC.

The table lists this clonotype with a few counts. The J gene is TRBJ2-7, the V gene TRBV12-3 or TRBV12-4, with D possibly being TRBD2 (5 bases). The CDR3 consists of 14 residues. Trimming removed 7 bases from V and 3 bases from J, with 16 bases in between. In DNA, the CDR3 is TGTGCCAGCATCCCTGAGGGTAGGATCTACGAGCAGTACTTC. This gives the protein CASIPEGRIYEQYF.

The V gene is TRBV20-1, the J gene TRBJ2-3; D not certain. The CDR3 covers 14 residues. Germline V CDR1 and CDR2: DFQATT, SNEGSKA (reference sequence). Trimming left V 3 bases short and J 1 base short, with 11 bases between. CDR3 in amino acids: CSASYGWGTDTQYF. As DNA, the CDR3 is TGCAGTGCTAGTTATGGGTGGGGCACAGATACGCAGTATTTT.

V gene TRBV5-6 combines with J gene TRBJ1-1, with 7 bases that match TRBD1. The germline V gene encodes CDR1 SGHDT and CDR2 YYEEEE. The trim removed 4 bases at V and 1 base at J, leaving 10 bases unmatched. This CDR3 has 16 amino acids. CDR3 sequence (DNA): TGTGCCAGCAGCAAGTACAGGGGCGCGGGGAACACTGAAGCTTTCTTT. Protein product: CASSKYRGAGNTEAFF.

Here the CDR3 DNA reads TGCAGCGGAGGACTAGCGGGGGTCGAGCAGTTCTTC. The encoded protein is CSGGLAGVEQFF. The chain carries TRBV29-1 and TRBJ2-1; 13 bases match TRBD2. The junction had 4 bases not matched to a gene; V was cut back by 7 bases and J by 10 bases. CDR1 is SQVTM, CDR2 ANQGSEA, per germline. The CDR3 extends over 12 amino acids.

The chain couples TRBV27 to TRBJ1-5; D possibly corresponds to TRBD1 (5 bases). CDR3 length: 13 amino acids. With 6 bases removed from V and 7 bases from J, the gap between germline ends came to 13 bases. CDR1 MNHEY and CDR2 SMNVEV come from the germline V gene (reference sequence). For the CDR3, the DNA is TGTGCCAGCAGCCCAGGGTTCAGGCAGCCCCAGCATTTT. Translating it yields CASSPGFRQPQHF.

The CDR3 DNA is TGCGCCAGCAGCCAGGTCCTCGGGGGAGGTGCGCTACTTCAAGTCTACAATGAGCAGTTCTTC. Translation gives CASSQVLGGGALLQVYNEQFF. The rearrangement links TRBV4-1 to TRBJ2-1; a possible D gene is TRBD2 (6 bases). V was trimmed by 3 bases and J by 3 bases, leaving 30 bases between them. Germline values: CDR1 MGHRA, CDR2 YSYEKL. The CDR3 runs to 21 residues.

The sample holds many counts of this clonotype. The chain uses TRBV5-1 and TRBJ1-3; D remains unclear. This CDR3 has 16 residues. V lost 0 bases and J lost 0, with 10 bases in between. Germline lookup yields CDR1 SGHRS and CDR2 YFSETQ. CDR3 residues: CASSLEVLTSGNTIYF. CDR3 coding DNA: TGCGCCAGCAGCTTGGAGGTACTGACCTCTGGAAACACCATATATTTT.

This clonotype came up many times. The rearrangement uses TRBV7-2 and TRBJ2-7; TRBD2 aligns across 7 bases. CDR1 is SGHTA, CDR2 FQGNSA, per germline. The CDR3 sequence is 16 residues long. V shed 4 bases and J 2 bases; nucleotides not matched to a gene: 11. CDR3 DNA sequence: TGTGCCAGCAGCTGGGGAGGGACGGATATTACCTACGAGCAGTACTTC. It yields the protein CASSWGGTDITYEQYF.

This clonotype occurred a few times. The chain uses TRBV15 and TRBJ2-2; no definite D call. Trimming shortened V by 0 bases and J by 2 bases, and 13 bases separated the two germline ends. Germline lookup yields CDR1 LNHNV and CDR2 YYDKDF (reference sequence). The CDR3 has 17 amino acids. CDR3 sequence (DNA): TGTGCCACCAGCAGAGATCGGGTTGTCTTAAACACCGGGGAGCTGTTTTTT. It yields the protein CATSRDRVVLNTGELFF.

This rearrangement joins TRBV20-1 to TRBJ2-7; no reliable D call. From germline, CDR1 is DFQATT and CDR2 SNEGSKA (reference sequence). V lost 5 bases and J lost 0, with 26 bases in between. The CDR3 spans 18 residues. CDR3 nucleotides: TGCAGTGCTCCGGGTTCGGGTCTTATCCCTCCAAGCTCCTACGAGCAGTACTTC. Translation: CSAPGSGLIPPSSYEQYF.

This clonotype was detected a few times. The chain recombines TRBV27 with TRBJ1-2, with D maybe TRBD1 (6 bases). V was shortened by 5 bases and J by 4 bases, with 17 bases between the two germline ends. Germline V gene data show CDR1 as MNHEY and CDR2 as SMNVEV (reference sequence). CDR3 length: 15 residues. CDR3 coding DNA: TGTGCCAGCAGTAGAGACAGGTACCTCCCCTATGGCTACACCTTC. This sequence encodes CASSRDRYLPYGYTF.

This clonotype was recorded many times. The V gene is TRBV7-2, the J gene TRBJ2-7; 9 bases line up with TRBD2. The V gene's germline CDR1 is SGHTA and CDR2 FQGNSA. V trimming: 5 bases; J trimming: 2 bases; junction bases outside the gene matches: 7. The CDR3 is 15 amino acids. This CDR3 reads CASSPRTSAAYEQYF. Here the CDR3 DNA reads TGTGCCAGCAGCCCCCGGACTAGCGCGGCCTACGAGCAGTACTTC.

The genes are TRBV20-1 and TRBJ1-1, with a possible D match to TRBD1 (5 bases). The V and J ends lost 3 bases and 3 bases respectively, with 20 bases between them. The germline gives CDR1 DFQATT, CDR2 SNEGSKA (reference sequence). CDR3 length equals 16 residues. CDR3 protein: CSASPWRGRGDTEAFF. The CDR3 DNA reads as TGCAGTGCTAGCCCTTGGAGGGGACGGGGAGACACTGAAGCTTTCTTT.

The chain has TRBV9 and TRBJ2-7; D not resolved. Trimming cost V 0 bases and J 1 base, with 8 bases left between them. Germline CDR1 reads SGDLS; CDR2 reads YYNGEE. The CDR3 is 14 residues long. The CDR3 sequence is CASSVADASYEQYF. CDR3 DNA sequence: TGTGCCAGCAGCGTAGCTGACGCTTCCTACGAGCAGTACTTC.

The V and J genes are TRBV21-1 and TRBJ2-7; TRBD2 is the table's D call, not checked against the DNA. TRBV21-1 is assigned pseudogene status. This CDR3 is 13 amino acids long. The DNA of the CDR3 is TGTGCCAGCAGCCCTGGGCCCAAATACGAGCAGTACTTC. Amino acids: CASSPGPKYEQYF.